This is a list of T cell receptor beta chains from one sample in a study of blood T cell repertoires in COVID-19. Data came from immunoSEQ multiplex PCR; TCRdb stores just in-frame clones and leaves some out. The sample carries about 150,000 clones, about nine tenths recorded once. Material for sequencing was PBMCs or T cells enriched from blood (not recorded which). The receptors here all came from a middle-aged woman who had been exposed to COVID-19. Each CDR3 is given with its conserved first and last residue. A D gene is named only where the DNA matches it firmly. Clone size is stated in some rows and not others, as once, few, many or a class when expanded.

>TRBJ2-7|TRBV7-3|TRBD1|NA
TGTGCCAGCAGCTCAGGGGGCTCCTACGAGCAGTACTTC
CASSSGGSYEQYF
>TRBJ1-2|TRBV5-1|TRBD1|once
TGCGCCAGCAGCTCCCCGGGACAGGGATATGGCTACACCTTC
CASSSPGQGYGYTF
>TRBJ2-3|TRBV7-3|NA|NA
TGTGCCAGCAGTATGACGGGACAACAATCCCAACGTAGCACAGATACGCAGTATTTT
CASSMTGQQSQRSTDTQYF
>TRBJ2-7|TRBV24-1|TRBD1|NA
TGTGCCACCAGACCTACAGGGGGCGCGGGAAAAAACGACGAGCAGTACTTC
CATRPTGGAGKNDEQYF
>TRBJ2-7|TRBV12-3/TRBV12-4|NA|NA
TGTGCCAGCAGTTTCCTGGGGCTGAACGAGCAGTACTTC
CASSFLGLNEQYF
>TRBJ2-7|TRBV29-1|NA|NA
TGCAGCGTTGAAGAAGGAGGCCAGCAGTACTTC
CSVEEGGQQYF
>TRBJ2-2|TRBV3-1/TRBV3-2|NA|NA
TGTGCCAGCAGCCAAGAACCCCGGACAGTTCCCACCGGGGAGCTGTTTTTT
CASSQEPRTVPTGELFF
>TRBJ1-5|TRBV7-9|TRBD1|NA
TGTGCCAGCAGTTCCTCAGGGGGCGCGGGTTTCCAGCCCCAGCATTTT
CASSSSGGAGFQPQHF
>TRBJ2-1|TRBV5-4|NA|NA
TGTGCCAGCAGCTTGGCCGGGTATGAGCAGTTCTTC
CASSLAGYEQFF
>TRBJ1-5|TRBV7-2|NA|few
TGTGCCAGCAGCTTAGCCCAGGTTCGGCTTTATAGCAATCAGCCCCAGCATTTT
CASSLAQVRLYSNQPQHF
>TRBJ1-5|TRBV11-2|NA|few
TGTGCCAGCAGCCTGGGCCCCAGTCAGCCCCAGCATTTT
CASSLGPSQPQHF
>TRBJ1-6|TRBV6-1|TRBD1|NA
TGTGCCAGCACCTCCGGGACAGGGGGTTCTTCACCCCTCCACTTT
CASTSGTGGSSPLHF
>TRBJ1-5|TRBV4-3|TRBD1|NA
TGCGCCAGCAGCCAAGCTTGGACAGGTAGCAATCAGCCCCAGCATTTT
CASSQAWTGSNQPQHF
>TRBJ2-7|TRBV7-2|TRBD2|NA
TGTGCCAGCAGCTCATCGGGGGGTTCCTACGAGCAGTACTTC
CASSSSGGSYEQYF
>TRBJ1-2|TRBV5-1|NA|NA
TGCGCCAGCAGCGACGGACAGAGATACTATGGCTACACCTTC
CASSDGQRYYGYTF